A selection of T cell receptor beta chains follows, all from one sample in a study of post-analysis software for immune sequencing data. TCRdb ran MiXCR on the PCR reads and lists one entry per CDR3 protein. The data contain about 400,000 distinct CDR3 sequences, approximately 38% of them singletons. The sample taken for sequencing was blood. All receptors derive from a girl between 10 and 17 years old with multiple sclerosis. The CDR3 runs from the conserved cysteine through the conserved F or W. The D gene is left open where the match is weak. Part of the rows lack a size; the others show once, few, many or a class for expanded clones.

clone_size	j_call	v_call	d_call	cdr3_nt	cdr3_aa
few	TRBJ2-5	TRBV5-1	-	TGCGCCAGCAGCTTGAGCCCGGCAGGGGGGGAAGAGACCCAGTACTTC	CASSLSPAGGEETQYF
-	TRBJ2-3	TRBV29-1	TRBD2	TGCAGCGTTGGAACCGGGACTAGCGAACCAGATACGCAGTATTTT	CSVGTGTSEPDTQYF
-	TRBJ1-1	TRBV21-1	-	TGTGCCAGCGTTACAGGGGTGATGAACACTGAAGCTTTCTTT	CASVTGVMNTEAFF
once	TRBJ2-3	TRBV6-2/TRBV6-3	TRBD2	TGTGCCAGCAGTTACCGGGGTAGCGGGGTCCCCGGGACAGATACGCAGTATTTT	CASSYRGSGVPGTDTQYF
-	TRBJ1-2	TRBV4-1	-	TGCGCCAGCAGCCAAGTGGAAGGCCTCGGGGCCTATGGCTACACCTTC	CASSQVEGLGAYGYTF
-	TRBJ2-1	TRBV9	TRBD2	TGTGCCAGCAGCTCTCGAGCGGGGAACTCCTACAATGAGCAGTTCTTC	CASSSRAGNSYNEQFF
many	TRBJ2-3	TRBV4-1	TRBD1	TGCGCCAGCAGCCTTGTCCCTAGCAGGGGGCGCGGAGGGGATACGCAGTATTTT	CASSLVPSRGRGGDTQYF
few	TRBJ2-7	TRBV19	TRBD2	TGTGCCAGTAGTATGGACGGGACTAGCGTCTACGAGCAGTACTTC	CASSMDGTSVYEQYF
-	TRBJ2-1	TRBV3-1	-	TGTGCCGCGGAGGGCCCCAATGAGCAGTTCTTC	CAAEGPNEQFF
-	TRBJ2-3	TRBV6-1	TRBD1	TGTGCCAGTAGCCCATACAGGGGGTCGGAGACAGATACGCAGTATTTT	CASSPYRGSETDTQYF
few	TRBJ2-3	TRBV20-1	TRBD1	TGCAGTGCTAAGGGACAGTTTGGCACAGATACGCAGTATTTT	CSAKGQFGTDTQYF
few	TRBJ2-7	TRBV6-1	TRBD1	TGTGCCAGCAGCCAAGCGCCGCGGACAGGGGTCTTCAAGCAGTACTTC	CASSQAPRTGVFKQYF
-	TRBJ2-3	TRBV11-2	-	TGTGCCAGCAGCTTAGTGCAGGGTACCACAGATACGCAGTATTTT	CASSLVQGTTDTQYF
once	TRBJ1-5	TRBV6-2/TRBV6-3	TRBD1	TGTGCCAGCAGTTTTTTTCGAGGCACAGGGGATCAGCCCCAGCATTTT	CASSFFRGTGDQPQHF
-	TRBJ2-2	TRBV13	-	TGTGCCAGCAGGCGAATCCCCTCGGAAAAAGCCGGGGAGCTGTTTTTT	CASRRIPSEKAGELFF